The 9 T cell receptor beta chains in this list originate from one sample, sequenced in a study of blood T cells in healthy people across ages (dated by TCRdb to about 2015). Library generation was performed with 5' RACE. The instrument was an Illumina HiSeq 2500. A second about 7 to 11 cycle PCR used a sample-barcoded 5' primer and a J-beta primer mix. TCRdb itself trimmed the public reads at Q25 with fastp, ran MiXCR and retained productive beta chains. For every CDR3 protein sequence, its rows merge into one entry that carries the most common genes and DNA. Recorded for this sample are 800,000 or so distinct CDR3 sequences; about 25% of them occurred a single time. The leading ten clones occupy around 3.6% of the sample. The data also belong to a second study, concerning T cells of mothers and their children.

Specimen: blood. The receptors shown here come from a boy between 5 and 17 years old in good health.

V usage is TRBV7-2 and J usage is TRBJ2-7, with 12 bases that match TRBD2. V was pared by 5 bases and J by 2 bases, with 7 bases of the junction left unmatched. The germline CDR1 and CDR2 sequences are SGHTA and FQGNSA. The CDR3 covers 16 residues. As DNA, the CDR3 is TGTGCCAGCAGCAAGACTAGCGGGGGCCCCCCCTACGAGCAGTACTTC. This gives the protein CASSKTSGGPPYEQYF.

Concerning this clonotype: Likely a read error: the CDR3 ends without its conserved phenylalanine or tryptophan. V gene TRBV7-2 combines with J gene TRBJ2-5; 7 nucleotides align to TRBD2. The J segment lost 3 bases and the V segment lost 6 bases, leaving 10 bases of the junction unmatched. This CDR3 has 15 amino acids. From germline, CDR1 is SGHTA and CDR2 FQGNSA. The CDR3 loop reads CASSPVAGIKETQYL. As DNA, the CDR3 is TGTGCCAGCAGTCCAGTAGCGGGCATAAAAGAGACCCAGTACCTC.

This clonotype turned up a few times. V gene TRBV20-1 combines with J gene TRBJ1-2, with 9 bases fitting TRBD1. Germline assignment: CDR1 DFQATT and CDR2 SNEGSKA (reference sequence). The junction had 10 bases not matched to a gene; V was cut back by 0 bases and J by 8 bases. CDR3 length: 15 amino acids. CDR3 protein: CSARDLDRGNQGYTF. CDR3 bases: TGCAGTGCTAGAGATTTGGACAGGGGCAACCAGGGCTACACCTTC.

In this sample, this clonotype turned up a few times. CDR3 sequence: CASSQWGDLETQYF. The CDR3 DNA sequence: TGTGCCAGCAGCCAATGGGGGGATTTGGAGACCCAGTACTTC. The V call is TRBV4-2, the J call TRBJ2-5; perhaps TRBD2 as D (6 bases). This CDR3 has 14 amino acids. CDR1 is LGHNA and CDR2 is YNFKEQ in the germline V gene. The V end lost 2 bases, the J end lost 5 bases, and 12 bases lay between the germline ends.

The gene calls are TRBV5-8 and TRBJ2-2, with D possibly being TRBD1 (5 bases). V was shortened by 1 base and J by 2 bases, with 18 bases between the two germline ends. This CDR3 has 18 residues. Germline values: CDR1 SGHTS, CDR2 YDEGEE. The CDR3 nucleotides are TGTGCCAGCAGCTTGTGGGCGGTGTGGGGCTTCAACACCGGGGAGCTGTTTTTT. Translating it yields CASSLWAVWGFNTGELFF.

The chain combines TRBV7-2 with TRBJ1-2, with D possibly matching TRBD1 (5 bases). The germline CDR1 and CDR2 sequences are SGHTA and FQGNSA. The length of the CDR3 is 15 residues. Trimming shortened V by 3 bases and J by 3 bases, and 14 bases separated the two germline ends. CDR3: CASSFEGTGDYGYTF. The CDR3 DNA follows: TGTGCCAGCAGCTTCGAGGGGACTGGAGACTATGGCTACACCTTC.

The chain carries TRBV5-1 and TRBJ2-7; 11 nucleotides match TRBD1. The CDR3 runs to 16 residues. J gave up 0 bases and V 0 bases, and 2 bases lay outside the gene matches. CDR1 and CDR2 (germline): SGHRS, YFSETQ. DNA for the CDR3: TGCGCCAGCAGCTTGGAAGGGACAGGGGGCTCCTACGAGCAGTACTTC. Its protein product is CASSLEGTGGSYEQYF.

This clonotype occurred a few times. The chain is built from TRBV12-3 or TRBV12-4 and TRBJ1-2; 7 nucleotides line up with TRBD1. This CDR3 is built from 15 residues. V lost 6 bases and J lost 8; bases outside the gene matches: 15. The CDR3 DNA reads as TGTGCCAGCAGGCCCTCAGGGGGTCGGTCAGCAGGCTACACCTTC. This gives the protein CASRPSGGRSAGYTF.

The chain links TRBV7-6 to TRBJ1-6; TRBD1 matches at 9 bases. V was pared by 1 base and J by 10 bases, with 8 bases of the junction left unmatched. This CDR3 spans 16 amino acids. CDR1 and CDR2 from the germline V gene are SGHVS and FNYEAQ. In DNA form, the CDR3 reads TGTGCCAGCAGCTTAGGAGGGACAGGGTATGGCTCACCCCTCCACTTT. Amino acids: CASSLGGTGYGSPLHF.